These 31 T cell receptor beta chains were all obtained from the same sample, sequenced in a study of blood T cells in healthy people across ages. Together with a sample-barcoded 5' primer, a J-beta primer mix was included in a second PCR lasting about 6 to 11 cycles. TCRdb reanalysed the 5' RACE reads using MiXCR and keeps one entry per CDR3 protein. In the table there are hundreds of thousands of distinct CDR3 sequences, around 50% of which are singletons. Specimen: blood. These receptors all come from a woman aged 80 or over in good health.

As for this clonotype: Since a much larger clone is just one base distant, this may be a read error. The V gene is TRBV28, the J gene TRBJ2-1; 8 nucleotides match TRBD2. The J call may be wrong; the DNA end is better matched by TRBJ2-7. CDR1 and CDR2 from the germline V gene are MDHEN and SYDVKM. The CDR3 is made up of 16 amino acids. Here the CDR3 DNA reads TGTGCCAGCAGTCCTGAGGCTAGCGGGTCCTACAATGAGCAGTACTTC. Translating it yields CASSPEASGSYNEQYF.

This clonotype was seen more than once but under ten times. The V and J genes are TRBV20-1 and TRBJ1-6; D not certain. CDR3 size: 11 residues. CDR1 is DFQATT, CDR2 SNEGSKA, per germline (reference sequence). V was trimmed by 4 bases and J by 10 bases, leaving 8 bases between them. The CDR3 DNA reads TGCAGTGCTAATTTGGTCTCACCCCTCCACTTT. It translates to CSANLVSPLHF.

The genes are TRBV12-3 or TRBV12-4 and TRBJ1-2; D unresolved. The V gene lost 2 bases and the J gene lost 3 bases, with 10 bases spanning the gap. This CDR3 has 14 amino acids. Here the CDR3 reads CASSLLGQYYGYTF. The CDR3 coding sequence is TGTGCCAGCAGTTTATTGGGTCAATACTATGGCTACACCTTC.

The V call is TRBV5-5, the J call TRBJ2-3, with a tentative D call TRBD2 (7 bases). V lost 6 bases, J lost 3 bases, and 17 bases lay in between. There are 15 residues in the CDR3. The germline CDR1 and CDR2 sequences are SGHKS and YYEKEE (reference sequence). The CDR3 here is CASIPGGHVTDTQYF. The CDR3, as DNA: TGTGCCAGCATCCCGGGGGGCCACGTAACAGATACGCAGTATTTT.

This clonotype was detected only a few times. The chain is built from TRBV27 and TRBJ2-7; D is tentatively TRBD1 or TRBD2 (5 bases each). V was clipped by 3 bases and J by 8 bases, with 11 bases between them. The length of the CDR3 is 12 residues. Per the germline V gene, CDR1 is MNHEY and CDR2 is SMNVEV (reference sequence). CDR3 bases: TGTGCCAGCAGTTTGGCCAGGGACCAGCAGTACTTC. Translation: CASSLARDQQYF.

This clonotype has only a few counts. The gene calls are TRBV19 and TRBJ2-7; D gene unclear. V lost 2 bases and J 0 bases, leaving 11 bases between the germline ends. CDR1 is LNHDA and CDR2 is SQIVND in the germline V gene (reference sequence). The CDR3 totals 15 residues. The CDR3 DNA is TGTGCCAGTAGTATATTGGTCGAGCCCTCCTACGAGCAGTACTTC. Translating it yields CASSILVEPSYEQYF.

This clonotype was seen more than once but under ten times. CDR3 in amino acids: CSAYTGRDEKLFF. CDR3 bases: TGCAGTGCTTACACAGGGAGGGATGAAAAACTGTTTTTT. The chain has TRBV20-1 and TRBJ1-4; tentative D call: TRBD1 (6 bases). Per germline, CDR1 DFQATT and CDR2 SNEGSKA (reference sequence). The V end was cut by 5 bases, the J end by 6 bases, with 13 bases between. The CDR3 is 13 residues long.

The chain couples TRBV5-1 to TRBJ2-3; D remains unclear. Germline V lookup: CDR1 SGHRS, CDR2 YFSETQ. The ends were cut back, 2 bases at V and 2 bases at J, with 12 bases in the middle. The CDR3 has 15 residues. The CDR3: CASSFSIGPTDTQYF. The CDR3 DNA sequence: TGCGCCAGCAGCTTCTCTATCGGACCCACAGATACGCAGTATTTT.

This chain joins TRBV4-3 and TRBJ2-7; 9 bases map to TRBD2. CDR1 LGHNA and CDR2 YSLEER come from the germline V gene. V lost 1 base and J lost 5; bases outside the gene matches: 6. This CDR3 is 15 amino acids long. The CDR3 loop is CASSQGVAGDDEQYF. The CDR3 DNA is TGCGCCAGCAGCCAAGGCGTAGCGGGAGATGACGAGCAGTACTTC.

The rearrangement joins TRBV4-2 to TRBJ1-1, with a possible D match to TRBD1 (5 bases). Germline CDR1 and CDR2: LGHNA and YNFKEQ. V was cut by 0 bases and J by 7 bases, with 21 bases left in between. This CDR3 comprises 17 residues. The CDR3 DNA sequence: TGTGCCAGCAGCCAAGATCTAGTATTACGGGGGACGGTTGAAGCTTTCTTT. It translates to CASSQDLVLRGTVEAFF.

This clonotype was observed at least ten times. This chain's CDR3 is CASSSYRAEETQYF. The DNA for the CDR3 is TGTGCCAGCTCATCTTACAGGGCGGAAGAGACCCAGTACTTC. The chain employs TRBV18 and TRBJ2-5; a weak D match, TRBD1 (6 bases). This CDR3 spans 14 amino acids. The ends were cut back, 5 bases at V and 3 bases at J, with 13 bases in the middle. Germline-derived CDR1 and CDR2 are KGHSH and LQKENI.

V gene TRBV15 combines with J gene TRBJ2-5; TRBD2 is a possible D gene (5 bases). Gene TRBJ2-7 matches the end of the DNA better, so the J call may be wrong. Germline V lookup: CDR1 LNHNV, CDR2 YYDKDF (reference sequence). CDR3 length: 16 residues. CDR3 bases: TGTGCCACCAGCAGAGACCGCGTGCGGGTCCCCTACGAGCAGTACTTC. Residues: CATSRDRVRVPYEQYF.

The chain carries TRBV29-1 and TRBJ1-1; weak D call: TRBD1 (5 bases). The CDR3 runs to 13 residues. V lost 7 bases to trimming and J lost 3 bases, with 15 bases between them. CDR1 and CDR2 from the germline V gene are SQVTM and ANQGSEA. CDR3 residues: CSAVRGAYTEAFF. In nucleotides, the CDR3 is TGCAGCGCCGTTCGGGGCGCGTACACTGAAGCTTTCTTT.

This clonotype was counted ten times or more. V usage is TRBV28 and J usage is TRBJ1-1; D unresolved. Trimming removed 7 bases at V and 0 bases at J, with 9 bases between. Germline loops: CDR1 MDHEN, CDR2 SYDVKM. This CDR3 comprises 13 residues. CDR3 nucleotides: TGTGCCAGCACCCCATCCGTGAACACTGAAGCTTTCTTT. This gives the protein CASTPSVNTEAFF.

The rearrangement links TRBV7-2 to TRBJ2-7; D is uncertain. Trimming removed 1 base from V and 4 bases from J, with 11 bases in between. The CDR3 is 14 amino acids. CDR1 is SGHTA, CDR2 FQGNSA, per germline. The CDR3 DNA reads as TGTGCCAGCAGCTTAGAGGGAATAACATACGAGCAGTACTTC. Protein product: CASSLEGITYEQYF.

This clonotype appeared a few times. The CDR3 spells CASSFRSGTGELFF. CDR3 nucleotides: TGCGCCAGCAGCTTCAGGTCCGGAACCGGGGAGCTGTTTTTT. V usage is TRBV5-1 and J usage is TRBJ2-2; D gene uncertain. Germline CDR1 reads SGHRS; CDR2 reads YFSETQ. The V gene lost 2 bases and the J gene lost 5 bases, with 10 bases spanning the gap. The CDR3 length is 14 residues.

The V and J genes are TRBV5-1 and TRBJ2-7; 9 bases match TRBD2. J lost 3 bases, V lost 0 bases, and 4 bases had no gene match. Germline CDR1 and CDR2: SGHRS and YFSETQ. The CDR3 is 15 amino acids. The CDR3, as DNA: TGCGCCAGCAGCTTGGGTAGCGGGAGTTACTACGAGCAGTACTTC. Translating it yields CASSLGSGSYYEQYF.

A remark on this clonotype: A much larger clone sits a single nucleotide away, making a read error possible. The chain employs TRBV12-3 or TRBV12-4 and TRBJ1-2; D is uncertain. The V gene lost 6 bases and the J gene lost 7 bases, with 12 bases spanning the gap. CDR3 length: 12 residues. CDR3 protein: CASRLHDVGYTF. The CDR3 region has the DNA TGTGCCAGCAGGTTGCATGATGTTGGCTACACCTTC.

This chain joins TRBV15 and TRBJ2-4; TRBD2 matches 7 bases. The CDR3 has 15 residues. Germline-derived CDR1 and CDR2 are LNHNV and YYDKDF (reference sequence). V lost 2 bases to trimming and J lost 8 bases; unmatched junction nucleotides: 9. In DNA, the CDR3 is TGTGCCACCAGCAGAAGGGGAGGGGAACCGGACATTCAGTACTTC. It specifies CATSRRGGEPDIQYF.

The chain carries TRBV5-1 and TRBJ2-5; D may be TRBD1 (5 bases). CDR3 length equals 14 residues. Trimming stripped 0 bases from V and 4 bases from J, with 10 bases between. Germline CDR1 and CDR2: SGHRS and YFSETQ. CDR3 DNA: TGCGCCAGCAGCTTGGTTACAGGCCCAGAGACCCAGTACTTC. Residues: CASSLVTGPETQYF.

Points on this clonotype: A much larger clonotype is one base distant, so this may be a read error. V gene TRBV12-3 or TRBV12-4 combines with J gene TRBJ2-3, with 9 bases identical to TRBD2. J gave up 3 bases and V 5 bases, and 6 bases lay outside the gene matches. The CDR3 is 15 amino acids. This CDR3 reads CASSMTSGRTDTQYF. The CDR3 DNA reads TGTGCCAGCAGTATGACTAGCGGACGAACAGATACGCAGTATTTT.

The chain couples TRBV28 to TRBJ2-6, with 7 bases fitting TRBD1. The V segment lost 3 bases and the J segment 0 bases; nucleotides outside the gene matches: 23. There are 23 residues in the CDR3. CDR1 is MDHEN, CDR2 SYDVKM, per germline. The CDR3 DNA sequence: TGTGCCAGCAGTTTGATGGTTAAGGGGACAGCGCGTCCCCATCACTCTGGGGCCAACGTCCTGACTTTC. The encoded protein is CASSLMVKGTARPHHSGANVLTF.

CDR3 in DNA: TGCAGCGTCGAATCCGGACAGGGAGTATTTTTCGAGCAGTACTTC. Protein product: CSVESGQGVFFEQYF. The rearrangement uses TRBV29-1 and TRBJ2-5; TRBD1 aligns across 8 bases. The J call may be faulty, since TRBJ2-7 better matches the DNA end. The length of the CDR3 is 15 residues. CDR1 is SQVTM and CDR2 is ANQGSEA in the germline V gene.

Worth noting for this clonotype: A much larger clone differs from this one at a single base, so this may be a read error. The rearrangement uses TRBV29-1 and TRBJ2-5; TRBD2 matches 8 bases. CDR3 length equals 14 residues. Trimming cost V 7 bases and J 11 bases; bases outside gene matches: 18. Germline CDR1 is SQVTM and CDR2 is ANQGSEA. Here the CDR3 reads CSDAGGRGFNEQYF. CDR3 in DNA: TGCAGCGACGCGGGAGGTCGGGGTTTTAATGAGCAGTACTTC.

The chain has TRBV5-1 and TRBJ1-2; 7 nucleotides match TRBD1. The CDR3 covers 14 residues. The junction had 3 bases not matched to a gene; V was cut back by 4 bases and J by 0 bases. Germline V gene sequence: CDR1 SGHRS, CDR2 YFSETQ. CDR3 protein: CASSIQGANYGYTF. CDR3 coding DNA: TGCGCCAGCAGCATCCAGGGGGCTAACTATGGCTACACCTTC.

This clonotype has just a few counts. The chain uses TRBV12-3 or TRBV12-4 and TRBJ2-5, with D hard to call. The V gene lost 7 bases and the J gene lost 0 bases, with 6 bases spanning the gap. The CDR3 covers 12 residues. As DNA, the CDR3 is TGTGCCAGCAAAAGGAACCAAGAGACCCAGTACTTC. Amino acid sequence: CASKRNQETQYF.

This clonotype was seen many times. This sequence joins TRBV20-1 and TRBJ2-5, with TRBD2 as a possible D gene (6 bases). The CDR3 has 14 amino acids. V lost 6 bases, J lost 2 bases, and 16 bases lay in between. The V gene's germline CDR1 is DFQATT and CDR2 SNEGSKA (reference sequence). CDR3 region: CSARRVGDQETQYF. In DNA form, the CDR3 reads TGCAGTGCCCGGAGGGTAGGGGATCAAGAGACCCAGTACTTC.

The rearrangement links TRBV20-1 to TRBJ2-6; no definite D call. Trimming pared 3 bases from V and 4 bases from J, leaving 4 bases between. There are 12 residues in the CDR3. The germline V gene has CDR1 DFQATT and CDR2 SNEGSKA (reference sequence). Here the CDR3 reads CSARGGANVLTF. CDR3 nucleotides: TGCAGTGCTAGGGGCGGGGCCAACGTCCTGACTTTC.

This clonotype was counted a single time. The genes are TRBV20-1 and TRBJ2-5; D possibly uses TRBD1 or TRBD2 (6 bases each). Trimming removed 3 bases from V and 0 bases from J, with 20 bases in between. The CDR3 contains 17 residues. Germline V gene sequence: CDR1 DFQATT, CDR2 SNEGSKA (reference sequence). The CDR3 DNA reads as TGCAGTGCTAGGGGTCATTCGGGGGCGTCTAACCAAGAGACCCAGTACTTC. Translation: CSARGHSGASNQETQYF.

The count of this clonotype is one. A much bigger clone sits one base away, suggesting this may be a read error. CDR3 in amino acids: CASSSRGWYNEQYF. The DNA of the CDR3 is TGCGCCAGCAGCTCGAGGGGTTGGTACAATGAGCAGTACTTC. The gene calls are TRBV5-1 and TRBJ2-5, with D perhaps assigned TRBD1 or TRBD2 (5 bases each). Trimming took 3 bases from V and 11 from J, leaving 20 bases between them. Germline V lookup: CDR1 SGHRS, CDR2 YFSETQ. This CDR3 region has 14 residues.

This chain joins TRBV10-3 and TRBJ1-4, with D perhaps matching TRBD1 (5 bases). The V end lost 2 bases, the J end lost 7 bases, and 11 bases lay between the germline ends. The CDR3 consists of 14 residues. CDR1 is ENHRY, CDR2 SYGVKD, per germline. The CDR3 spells CAISEGGSGEKLFF. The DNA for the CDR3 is TGTGCCATCAGTGAGGGGGGGTCCGGTGAAAAACTGTTTTTT.